This T cell receptor (beta chain) was recorded in a study of cytomegalovirus exposure and HLA in healthy donors. General observations from the study: The dataset shows that most TCR sequences were rare, while some public TCRs occurred in many donors.

The primer mix had 60 Vbeta and 13 Jbeta primers. Some clones are missing from TCRdb's copy, which holds only in-frame ones; the method was immunoSEQ multiplex PCR. The data show a few hundred thousand clones, roughly 80% seen once. The CDR3 has 13 residues. The V end was cut by 6 bases, the J end by 3 bases, with 12 bases between. CDR1 is MNHEY and CDR2 is SMNVEV in the germline V gene (reference sequence). As to this clone: Its antigen is unidentified.

The material sequenced was PBMCs. The chain carries TRBV27 and TRBJ2-7; tentative D call: TRBD1 (6 bases). The sequence came from a girl aged 2-10 years in good health and CMV-seronegative. CDR3 bases: TGTGCCAGCAGCCAGGGGACCGACTACGAGCAGTACTTC. Protein: CASSQGTDYEQYF.